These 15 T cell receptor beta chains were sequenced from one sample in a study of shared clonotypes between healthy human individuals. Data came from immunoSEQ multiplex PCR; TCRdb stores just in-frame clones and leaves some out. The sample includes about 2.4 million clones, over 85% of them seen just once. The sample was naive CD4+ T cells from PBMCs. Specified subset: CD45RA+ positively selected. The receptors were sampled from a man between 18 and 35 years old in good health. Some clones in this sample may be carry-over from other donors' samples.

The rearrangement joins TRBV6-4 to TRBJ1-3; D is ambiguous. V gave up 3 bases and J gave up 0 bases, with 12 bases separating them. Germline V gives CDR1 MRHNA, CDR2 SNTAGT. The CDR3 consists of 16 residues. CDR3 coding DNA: TGTGCCAGCAGTGAGGCGTCGAGGATCTCTGGAAACACCATATATTTT. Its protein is CASSEASRISGNTIYF.

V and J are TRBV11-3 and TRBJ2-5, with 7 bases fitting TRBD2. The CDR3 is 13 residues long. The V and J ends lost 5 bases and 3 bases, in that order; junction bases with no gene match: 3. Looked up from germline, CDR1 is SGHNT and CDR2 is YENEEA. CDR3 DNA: TGTGCCAGCAGCCGGACTAGAGAAGAGACCCAGTACTTC. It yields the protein CASSRTREETQYF.

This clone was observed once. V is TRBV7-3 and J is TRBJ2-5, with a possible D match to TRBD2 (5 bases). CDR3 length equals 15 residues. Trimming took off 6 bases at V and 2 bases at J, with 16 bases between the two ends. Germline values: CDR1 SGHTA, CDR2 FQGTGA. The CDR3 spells CASSPGSGKQETQYF. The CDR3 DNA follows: TGTGCCAGCAGTCCAGGTTCGGGGAAACAAGAGACCCAGTACTTC.

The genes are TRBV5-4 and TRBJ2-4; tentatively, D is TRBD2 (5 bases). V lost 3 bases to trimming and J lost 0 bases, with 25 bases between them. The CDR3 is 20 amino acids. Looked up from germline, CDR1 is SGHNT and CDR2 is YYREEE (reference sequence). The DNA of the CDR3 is TGTGCCAGCAGCTCTGGAGTAAATCGAGGGCCGACCGTAGCCAAAAACATTCAGTACTTC. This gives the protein CASSSGVNRGPTVAKNIQYF.

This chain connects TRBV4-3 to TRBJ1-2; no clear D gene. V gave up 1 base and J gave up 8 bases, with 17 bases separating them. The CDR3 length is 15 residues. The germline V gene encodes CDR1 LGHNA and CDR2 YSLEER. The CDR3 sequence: CASSQAETSVWGYTF. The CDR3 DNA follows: TGCGCCAGCAGCCAAGCGGAGACCTCGGTGTGGGGCTACACCTTC.

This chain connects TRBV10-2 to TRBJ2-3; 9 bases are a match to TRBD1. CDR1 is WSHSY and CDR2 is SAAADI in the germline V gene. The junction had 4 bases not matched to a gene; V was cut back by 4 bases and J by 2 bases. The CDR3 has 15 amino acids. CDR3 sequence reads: CASSVRDRDTDTQYF. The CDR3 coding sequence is TGCGCCAGCAGTGTCCGGGACAGGGACACAGATACGCAGTATTTT.

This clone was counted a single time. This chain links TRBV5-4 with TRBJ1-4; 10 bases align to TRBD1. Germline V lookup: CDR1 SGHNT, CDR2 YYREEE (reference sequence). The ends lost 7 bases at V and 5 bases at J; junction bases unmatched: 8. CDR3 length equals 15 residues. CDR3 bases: TGTGCCAGCGGCAGGACAGGGGGACAAAATGAAAAACTGTTTTTT. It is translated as CASGRTGGQNEKLFF.

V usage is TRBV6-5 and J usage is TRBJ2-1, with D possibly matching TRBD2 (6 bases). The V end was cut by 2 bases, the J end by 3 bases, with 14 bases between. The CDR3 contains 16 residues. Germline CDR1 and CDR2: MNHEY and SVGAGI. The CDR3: CASSYRGTPNYNEQFF. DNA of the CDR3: TGTGCCAGCAGTTACCGGGGGACCCCGAACTACAATGAGCAGTTCTTC.

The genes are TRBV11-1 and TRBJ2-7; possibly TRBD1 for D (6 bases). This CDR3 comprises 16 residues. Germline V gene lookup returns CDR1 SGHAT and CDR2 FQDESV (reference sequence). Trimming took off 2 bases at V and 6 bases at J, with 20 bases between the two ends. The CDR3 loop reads CASSLPGTPAISEQYF. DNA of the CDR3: TGTGCCAGCAGCTTACCCGGGACACCCGCAATTAGCGAGCAGTACTTC.

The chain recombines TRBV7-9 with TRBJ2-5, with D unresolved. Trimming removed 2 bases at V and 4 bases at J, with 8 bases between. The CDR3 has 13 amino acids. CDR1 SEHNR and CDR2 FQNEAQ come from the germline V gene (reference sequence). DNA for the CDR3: TGTGCCAGCAGCTTAATTGGTCGAGAGACCCAGTACTTC. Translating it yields CASSLIGRETQYF.

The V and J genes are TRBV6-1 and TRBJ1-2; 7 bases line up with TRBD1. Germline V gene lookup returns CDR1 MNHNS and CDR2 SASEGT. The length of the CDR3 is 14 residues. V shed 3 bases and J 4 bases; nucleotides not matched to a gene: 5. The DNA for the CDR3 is TGTGCCAGCAGTGATTTAGGGGGCTTCTATGGCTACACCTTC. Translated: CASSDLGGFYGYTF.

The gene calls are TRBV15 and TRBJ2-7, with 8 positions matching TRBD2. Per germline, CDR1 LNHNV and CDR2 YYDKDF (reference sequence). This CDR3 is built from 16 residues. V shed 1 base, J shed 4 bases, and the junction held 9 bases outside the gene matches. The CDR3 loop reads CATSRGPGGPSYEQYF. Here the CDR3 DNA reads TGTGCCACCAGCAGAGGCCCGGGAGGGCCCTCTTACGAGCAGTACTTC. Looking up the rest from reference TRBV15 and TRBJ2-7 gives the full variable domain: DAMVIQNPRYQVTQFGKPVTLSCSQTLNHNVMYWYQQKSSQAPKLLFHYYDKDFNNEADTPDNFQSRRPNTSFCFLDIRSPGLGDTAMYLCATSRGPGGPSYEQYFGPGTRLTVT.

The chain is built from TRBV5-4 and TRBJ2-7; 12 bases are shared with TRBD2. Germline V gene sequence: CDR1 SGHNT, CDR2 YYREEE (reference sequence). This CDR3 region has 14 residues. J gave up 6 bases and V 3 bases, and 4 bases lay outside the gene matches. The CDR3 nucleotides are TGTGCCAGCAGCTCTAGCGGGAGGGCGGGCGAGCAGTACTTC. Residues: CASSSSGRAGEQYF.

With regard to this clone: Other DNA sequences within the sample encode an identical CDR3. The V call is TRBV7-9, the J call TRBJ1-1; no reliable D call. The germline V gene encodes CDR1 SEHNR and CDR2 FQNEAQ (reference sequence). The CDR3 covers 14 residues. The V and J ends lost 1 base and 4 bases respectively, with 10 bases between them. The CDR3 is CASSLGGSGTEAFF. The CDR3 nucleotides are TGTGCCAGCAGCTTAGGGGGTAGCGGCACTGAAGCTTTCTTT.

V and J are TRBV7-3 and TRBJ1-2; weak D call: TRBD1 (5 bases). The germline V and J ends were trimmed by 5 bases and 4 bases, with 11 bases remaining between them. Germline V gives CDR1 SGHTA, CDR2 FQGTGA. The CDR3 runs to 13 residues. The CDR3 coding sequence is TGTGCCAGCAGCCCCGGGGCGAGCTATGGCTACACCTTC. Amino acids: CASSPGASYGYTF.